Below, one T cell receptor beta chain is given with its context. These data belong to a study of cytomegalovirus exposure and HLA in healthy donors. Researchers ran the PCR with 60 Vbeta and 13 Jbeta primers. Sequencing used immunoSEQ multiplex PCR; TCRdb keeps in-frame clones, though not all of them. The repertoire consists of tens of thousands of clones, with roughly 84% occurring once and the leading ten covering about 2.9%. Donors had nominal health at sampling but likely had unrecorded immune exposures. This receptor was obtained from a man between 25 and 39 years old in good health and CMV-seronegative. What was sequenced was PBMCs.

CDR3 sequence reads: CASIFRRGGTGNTEAFF. The CDR3 nucleotides are TGTGCCAGTATCTTCCGTAGGGGGGGGACAGGGAACACTGAAGCTTTCTTT. V and J are TRBV19 and TRBJ1-1, with TRBD1 identical over 8 bases. V trimming: 7 bases; J trimming: 1 base; junction bases outside the gene matches: 14. Germline lookup yields CDR1 LNHDA and CDR2 SQIVND (reference sequence). The CDR3 contains 17 residues.